The 21 T cell receptor beta chains reported below all come from one sample, sequenced in a study of blood T cell repertoires in COVID-19. Assay: immunoSEQ multiplex PCR; the TCRdb copy retains only in-frame clones and omits some. The repertoire holds some 200,000 clones, with just under 85% as singletons. The sample comprised peripheral blood. All receptors derive from a human donor with acute or convalescent COVID-19. The donor label of this sample is uncertain.

The gene calls are TRBV19 and TRBJ2-7, with 7 nucleotides matching TRBD1. The CDR3 is 15 residues long. Trimming removed 6 bases from V and 3 bases from J; junction bases left unmatched: 11. From germline, CDR1 is LNHDA and CDR2 SQIVND (reference sequence). CDR3 region: CASRMDRSTSYEQYF. The CDR3 region has the DNA TGTGCCAGTAGGATGGACAGGTCGACAAGCTACGAGCAGTACTTC.

This CDR3 reads CASSRRYNSPLHF. The CDR3 region has the DNA TGTGCCAGCAGCCGGAGGTATAATTCACCCCTCCACTTT. The V gene is TRBV7-2, the J gene TRBJ1-6; D unclear. This CDR3 region has 13 residues. V lost 5 bases and J lost 4, with 6 bases in between. The germline V gene has CDR1 SGHTA and CDR2 FQGNSA.

The chain employs TRBV10-3 and TRBJ1-2; D is possibly TRBD1 (6 bases). Germline CDR1 reads ENHRY; CDR2 reads SYGVKD. V lost 0 bases to trimming and J lost 2 bases, with 10 bases between them. The CDR3 is 15 amino acids. The CDR3 region has the DNA TGTGCCATCAGTGAGTCGATCACAGGGAACTATGGCTACACCTTC. It codes for CAISESITGNYGYTF.

The chain recombines TRBV7-9 with TRBJ2-6; no clear D. The ends were cut back, 5 bases at V and 4 bases at J, with 12 bases in the middle. CDR3 length: 15 amino acids. Germline V gene sequence: CDR1 SEHNR, CDR2 FQNEAQ (reference sequence). CDR3: CASSQQALGANVLTF. In nucleotides, the CDR3 is TGTGCCAGCAGCCAGCAGGCTTTGGGGGCCAACGTCCTGACTTTC.

The CDR3 region has the DNA TGCACCAGCAGCCAAGATTTCCCCTATGGGGCCAACGTCCTGACTTTC. It translates to CTSSQDFPYGANVLTF. The chain recombines TRBV1 with TRBJ2-6; the table's D call, TRBD2, was not checked against the DNA. TRBV1 is a documented pseudogene. CDR3 length: 16 amino acids.

The chain combines TRBV2 with TRBJ1-6; 11 nucleotides align to TRBD1. Germline V gene data show CDR1 as SNHLY and CDR2 as FYNNEI. V lost 5 bases to trimming and J lost 10 bases; unmatched junction nucleotides: 10. This CDR3 is 16 amino acids long. CDR3 nucleotides: TGTGCCAGCAGTCCCCGAGGGGGACAGGGGGAATCACCCCTCCACTTT. As protein: CASSPRGGQGESPLHF.

The CDR3 region is CASSPFSGHTNTGELFF. CDR3 nucleotide sequence: TGTGCCAGCAGCCCCTTTTCCGGTCATACGAACACCGGGGAGCTGTTTTTT. The chain links TRBV9 to TRBJ2-2; no reliable D call. Germline CDR1 reads SGDLS; CDR2 reads YYNGEE. Trimming took 4 bases from V and 0 from J, leaving 16 bases between them. CDR3 length: 17 amino acids. Combining the CDR3 with reference TRBV9 and TRBJ2-2 gives the whole variable domain DSGVTQTPKHLITATGQRVTLRCSPRSGDLSVYWYQQSLDQGLQFLIQYYNGEERAKGNILERFSAQQFPDLHSELNLSSLELGDSALYFCASSPFSGHTNTGELFFGEGSRLTVL.

In this sample, this clone turned up a few times. This chain connects TRBV3-1 (or the pseudogene TRBV3-2) to TRBJ2-3, with TRBD2 as a possible D gene (6 bases). With 4 bases removed from V and 3 bases from J, the gap between germline ends came to 8 bases. The CDR3 is made up of 13 amino acids. Germline V CDR1 and CDR2: LGHDT, YNNKEL (reference sequence). The CDR3 here is CASSRDFTDTQYF. Written as DNA, the CDR3 is TGTGCCAGCAGCCGGGACTTTACAGATACGCAGTATTTT.

The V gene is TRBV4-2, the J gene TRBJ2-7; 7 positions agree with TRBD2. Germline V gives CDR1 LGHNA, CDR2 YNFKEQ. After removal of 4 bases from V and 3 bases from J, the junction contained 18 bases not matched to a gene. This CDR3 has 18 amino acids. The CDR3 DNA reads TGTGCCAGCAGCCCCAGCGGGGACTACCTTGGGGCCCGCTACGAGCAGTACTTC. It translates to CASSPSGDYLGARYEQYF.

The rearrangement links TRBV6-6 to TRBJ2-2; 10 bases align to TRBD1. From germline, CDR1 is MNHNY and CDR2 SVGAGI (reference sequence). The CDR3 has 15 residues. V was clipped by 2 bases and J by 5 bases; unmatched bases: 2. CDR3 protein: CASSYRTGGTGELFF. In nucleotides, the CDR3 is TGTGCCAGCAGTTACAGGACAGGGGGGACCGGGGAGCTGTTTTTT.

The rearrangement uses TRBV5-1 and TRBJ2-7, with TRBD2 matching 11 bases. The CDR3 totals 15 residues. CDR1 is SGHRS, CDR2 YFSETQ, per germline. The V gene end was trimmed by 5 bases and the J gene end by 0 bases; junction bases not matched to a gene: 4. The DNA of the CDR3 is TGCGCCAGCAGTTCCGGGACTAGCGGCTCCTACGAGCAGTACTTC. It translates to CASSSGTSGSYEQYF. The whole variable domain, filled in from reference TRBV5-1 and TRBJ2-7, reads KAGVTQTPRYLIKTRGQQVTLSCSPISGHRSVSWYQQTPGQGLQFLFEYFSETQRNKGNFPGRFSGRQFSNSRSEMNVSTLELGDSALYLCASSSGTSGSYEQYFGPGTRLTVT.

The chain has TRBV2 and TRBJ1-2; the match to TRBD1 covers 8 bases. The ends lost 7 bases at V and 3 bases at J; junction bases unmatched: 7. Germline loops: CDR1 SNHLY, CDR2 FYNNEI. This CDR3 has 14 amino acids. This CDR3 is CASNLRGQDYGYTF. The CDR3 region has the DNA TGTGCCAGCAACCTCAGGGGGCAGGACTATGGCTACACCTTC.

The chain couples TRBV27 to TRBJ1-4, with 7 bases identical to TRBD1. The CDR3 runs to 18 residues. The germline V gene has CDR1 MNHEY and CDR2 SMNVEV (reference sequence). V lost 3 bases and J lost 3; bases outside the gene matches: 13. This CDR3 reads CASSFTVTGSRSNEKLFF. CDR3 DNA: TGTGCCAGCAGTTTTACCGTGACAGGGTCGAGATCTAATGAAAAACTGTTTTTT.

The chain is built from TRBV5-1 and TRBJ2-3, with D possibly matching TRBD2 (5 bases). This CDR3 spans 14 amino acids. The germline V and J ends were trimmed by 5 bases and 6 bases, with 16 bases remaining between them. Per germline, CDR1 SGHRS and CDR2 YFSETQ. The CDR3: CASSPDLALDTQYF. In DNA, the CDR3 is TGCGCCAGCAGTCCCGACCTAGCTTTGGATACGCAGTATTTT.

This clone was counted a single time. The chain links TRBV11-3 to TRBJ2-7, with 9 bases that match TRBD2. V trimming: 4 bases; J trimming: 1 base; junction bases outside the gene matches: 5. Germline V lookup: CDR1 SGHNT, CDR2 YENEEA. The CDR3 loop spans 15 amino acids. The CDR3 here is CASSYAGGSSYEQYF. DNA of the CDR3: TGTGCCAGCAGCTATGCGGGAGGGTCGTCCTACGAGCAGTACTTC.

This sequence joins TRBV29-1 and TRBJ2-7; 8 bases match TRBD1. Germline values: CDR1 SQVTM, CDR2 ANQGSEA. The trim removed 6 bases at V and 4 bases at J, leaving 8 bases unmatched. The CDR3 covers 13 residues. CDR3 DNA sequence: TGCAGCGTAGAGACAGGGGATAGTTACGAGCAGTACTTC. It yields the protein CSVETGDSYEQYF.

This chain joins TRBV5-1 and TRBJ2-7; 10 bases fit TRBD2. Germline V lookup: CDR1 SGHRS, CDR2 YFSETQ. CDR3 length: 16 residues. The junction had 5 bases not matched to a gene; V was cut back by 0 bases and J by 2 bases. CDR3 nucleotide sequence: TGCGCCAGCAGCTTGGTGGGAGCGGGAGGGGCCTACGAGCAGTACTTC. It codes for CASSLVGAGGAYEQYF.

The chain uses TRBV30 and TRBJ2-1, with D perhaps TRBD2 (6 bases). V dropped 5 bases and J dropped 5 bases, with 13 bases sitting between them. Germline assignment: CDR1 GTSNPN and CDR2 SVGIG (reference sequence). The CDR3 has 13 residues. The CDR3 nucleotides read TGTGCCTGGGCCTTCCAGCGGGACAATGAGCAGTTCTTC. Encoded protein: CAWAFQRDNEQFF.

V and J are TRBV5-4 and TRBJ2-7; 7 nucleotides align to TRBD1. Losses at the gene ends were 6 bases for V and 6 bases for J; bases not matched to a gene: 15. The CDR3 runs to 15 residues. Germline assignment: CDR1 SGHNT and CDR2 YYREEE (reference sequence). CDR3 DNA sequence: TGTGCCAGCACCCTGAGGGAAGGGGGCTATAGCGAGCAGTACTTC. It encodes CASTLREGGYSEQYF. The complete variable domain, with remaining parts taken from reference TRBV5-4 and TRBJ2-7, reads ETGVTQSPTHLIKTRGQQVTLRCSSQSGHNTVSWYQQALGQGPQFIFQYYREEENGRGNFPPRFSGLQFPNYSSELNVNALELDDSALYLCASTLREGGYSEQYFGPGTRLTVT.

The chain joins TRBV7-2 to TRBJ1-1, with 7 bases matching TRBD1. CDR3 length: 15 amino acids. Germline CDR1 SGHTA, CDR2 FQGNSA. V shed 5 bases and J 1 base; nucleotides not matched to a gene: 7. In DNA form, the CDR3 reads TGTGCCAGCAGCCCCCGGGGACAGCGGAACACTGAAGCTTTCTTT. Its translation: CASSPRGQRNTEAFF.

V usage is TRBV29-1 and J usage is TRBJ2-3, with TRBD2 identical over 13 bases. With 6 bases clipped from V and 7 bases from J, the junction kept 19 bases outside the gene matches. The CDR3 has 18 amino acids. Germline V gene sequence: CDR1 SQVTM, CDR2 ANQGSEA. The chain's CDR3 is CSVAGTSGNRGGTNTQYF. In DNA form, the CDR3 reads TGCAGCGTCGCCGGGACTAGCGGGAACCGCGGGGGCACGAATACGCAGTATTTT.